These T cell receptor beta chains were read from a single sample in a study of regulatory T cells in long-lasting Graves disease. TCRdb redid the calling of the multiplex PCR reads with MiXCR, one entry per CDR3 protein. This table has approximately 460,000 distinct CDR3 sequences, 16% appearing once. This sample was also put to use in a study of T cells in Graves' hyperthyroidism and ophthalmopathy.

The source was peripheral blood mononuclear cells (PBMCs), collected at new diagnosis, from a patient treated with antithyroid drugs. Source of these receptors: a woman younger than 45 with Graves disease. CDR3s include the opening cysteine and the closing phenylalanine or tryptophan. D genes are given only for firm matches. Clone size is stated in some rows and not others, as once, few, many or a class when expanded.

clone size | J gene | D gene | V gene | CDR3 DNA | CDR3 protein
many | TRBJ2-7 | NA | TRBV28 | TGTGCCAGCACACTTGGGTTGGCTACCTACGAGCAGTACTTC | CASTLGLATYEQYF
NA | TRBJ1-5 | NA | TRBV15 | TGTGCCACCAGCAGAGATGTATCGACCGATCACAATCAGCCCCAGCATTTT | CATSRDVSTDHNQPQHF
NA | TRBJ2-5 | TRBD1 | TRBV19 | TGTGCCAGTAAACCTACAGGGGAGCGTGGAGAGACCCAGTACTTC | CASKPTGERGETQYF
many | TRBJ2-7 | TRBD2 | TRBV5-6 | TGTGCCAGCAGCATGAGCGGGAGCTGGTCCTACGAGCAGTACTTC | CASSMSGSWSYEQYF
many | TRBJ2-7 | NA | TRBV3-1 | TGTGCCAGCAGCCAAGCGTACAGCGGATCCTACGAGCAGTACTTC | CASSQAYSGSYEQYF
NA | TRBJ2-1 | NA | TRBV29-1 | TGCAGCGTTTCGTTAGCTTCGAGGGGTGAGCAGTTCTTC | CSVSLASRGEQFF
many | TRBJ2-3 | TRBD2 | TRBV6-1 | TGTGCCAGCAGAGCCCGACTAGCGGGCCGCACAGATACGCAGTATTTT | CASRARLAGRTDTQYF
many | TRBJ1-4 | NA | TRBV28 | TGTGCCAGCAGTTTACTTACAGGGAAGGAAAAACTGTTTTTT | CASSLLTGKEKLFF
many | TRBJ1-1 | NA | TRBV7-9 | TGTGCCAGCAGCTCCGCCCCCGGGATAATGAACACTGAAGCTTTCTTT | CASSSAPGIMNTEAFF
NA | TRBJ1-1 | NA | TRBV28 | TGTGCCAGCGGGTCGGCGATGAACACTGAAGCTTTCTTT | CASGSAMNTEAFF
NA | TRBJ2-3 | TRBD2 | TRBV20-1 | TGCAGTGCCCGGGGTAGTCGGGAGGGCACAGATACGCAGTATTTT | CSARGSREGTDTQYF
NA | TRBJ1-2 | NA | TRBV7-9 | TGTGCCAGCAGCTTAGAAGTTGGGGGAGCTAACTATGGCTACACCTTC | CASSLEVGGANYGYTF
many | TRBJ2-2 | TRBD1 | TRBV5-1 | TGCGCCAGCAGCTTTCTCGGGACAGGGACGGCCGGGGAGCTGTTTTTT | CASSFLGTGTAGELFF
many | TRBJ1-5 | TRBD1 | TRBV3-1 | TGTGCCAGCAGCCAAGATACAGGGGGCGGCCAGCCCCAGCATTTT | CASSQDTGGGQPQHF
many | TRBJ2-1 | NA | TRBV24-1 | TGTGCCACCAGTGACGGGCCTTCCAGCTACAATGAGCAGTTCTTC | CATSDGPSSYNEQFF
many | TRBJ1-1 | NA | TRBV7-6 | TGTGCCAGCAGCTTAGGTAGGCAGGGATGGAACACTGAAGCTTTCTTT | CASSLGRQGWNTEAFF
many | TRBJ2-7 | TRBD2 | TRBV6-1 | TGTGCCAGCAGACCGGGACTAGCGGGTATCAACGAGCAGTACTTC | CASRPGLAGINEQYF
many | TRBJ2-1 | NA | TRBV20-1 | TGCAGTGCTAGTATCCGGGGAGTAGGGGGTGAGCAGTTCTTC | CSASIRGVGGEQFF
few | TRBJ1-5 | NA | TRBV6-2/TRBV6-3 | TGTGCCAGCAGTTTAACCCGGACAGACAATCAGCCCCAGCATTTT | CASSLTRTDNQPQHF
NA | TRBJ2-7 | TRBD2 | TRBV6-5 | TGTGCCAGCAGTTACCGGGTAGCGGGGGAAGCCCCAGCGTACTTC | CASSYRVAGEAPAYF
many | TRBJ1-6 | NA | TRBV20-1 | TGCAGTGCTAGAGACGGGTTTAAAGCCCTGCAGGGTTCACCCCTCCACTTT | CSARDGFKALQGSPLHF
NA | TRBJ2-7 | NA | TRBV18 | TGTGCCAGCGCAGAGAGGGGAATAGGATTCCGAGGCTTTTGGGAGCAGTACTTC | CASAERGIGFRGFWEQYF
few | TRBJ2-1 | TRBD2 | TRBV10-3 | TGTGCCATCAGTGGTTTAGGTGGGGGAGGGCGCAATGAGCAGTTCTTC | CAISGLGGGGRNEQFF
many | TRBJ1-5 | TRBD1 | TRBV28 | TGTGCCAGCAGGCGGACAGGGGGGAGCAATCAGCCCCAGCATTTT | CASRRTGGSNQPQHF
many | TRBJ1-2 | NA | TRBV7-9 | TGTGCCAGCATCGCGGCTGGCTACACCTTC | CASIAAGYTF
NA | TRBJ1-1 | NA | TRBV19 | TGTGCCACGCTTCCCCCCGGGAAAGCTTTCTTT | CATLPPGKAFF
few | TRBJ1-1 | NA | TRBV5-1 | TGCGCCAGCAGCGGACTAATTACCGCTGGAGGGTGGGCCACTGAAGCTTTCTTT | CASSGLITAGGWATEAFF
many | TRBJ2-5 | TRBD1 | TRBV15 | TGTGCCACCAGCAGAGGACAGGGCAACATACAAGAGACCCAGTACTTC | CATSRGQGNIQETQYF
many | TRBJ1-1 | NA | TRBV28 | TGTGCCAGCAGTTTTCTTTATCTGAACACTGAAGCTTTCTTT | CASSFLYLNTEAFF
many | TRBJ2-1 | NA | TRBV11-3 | TGTGCCAGCAGCTTAAACTACTACAATGAGCAGTTCTTC | CASSLNYYNEQFF
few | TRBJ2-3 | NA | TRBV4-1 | TGCGCCAGCAGCGAGCGGGTCACAGATACGCAGTATTTT | CASSERVTDTQYF
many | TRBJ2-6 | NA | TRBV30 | TGTGCCTGGAGTGTAGCGTACTCTGGGGCCAACGTCCTGACTTTC | CAWSVAYSGANVLTF
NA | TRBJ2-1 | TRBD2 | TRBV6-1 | TGTGCCAGCAGTGACGCGGGAGTCTACAATGAGCAGTTCTTC | CASSDAGVYNEQFF
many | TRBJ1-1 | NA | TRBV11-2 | TGTGCCAGCAGCACATATAGGGGGAACACTGAAGCTTTCTTT | CASSTYRGNTEAFF
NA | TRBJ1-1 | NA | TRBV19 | TGTGCCAGTTCTGAGGCTTTTAAGGCTTTCTTT | CASSEAFKAFF
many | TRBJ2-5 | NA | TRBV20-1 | TGCAGTGCTAGGGCAGGCCAAGAGACCCAGTACTTC | CSARAGQETQYF
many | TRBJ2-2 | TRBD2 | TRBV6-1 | TGTGCCAGCAAGCGACTAGCGGGAGGGCCGGGCACCGGGGAGCTGTTTTTT | CASKRLAGGPGTGELFF
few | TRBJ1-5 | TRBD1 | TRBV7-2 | TGTGCCAGCAGCCCCGTGGGGCAGGGGGCTTATCAGCCCCAGCATTTT | CASSPVGQGAYQPQHF
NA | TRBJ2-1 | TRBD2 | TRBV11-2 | TGTGCCAGCAGCTTGGGGACTAGCAGGGCTGAGCAGTTCTTC | CASSLGTSRAEQFF
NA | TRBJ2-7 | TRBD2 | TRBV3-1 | TGTGCCAGCAGCCAGCGGGAGGGAGGCGAGCAGTACTTC | CASSQREGGEQYF
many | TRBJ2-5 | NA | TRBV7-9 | TGTGCCAGCAGCTTAGCTGTGGGGGTTCTGTACCAAGAGACCCAGTACTTC | CASSLAVGVLYQETQYF
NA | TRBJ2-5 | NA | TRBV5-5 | TGTGCCAGCAGTTGGGCAGGAGTGGACAGACAAGAGACCCAGTACTTC | CASSWAGVDRQETQYF
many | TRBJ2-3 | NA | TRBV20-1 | TGCAGTGCCCTCACCACACGCGGGACGCAGTATTTT | CSALTTRGTQYF
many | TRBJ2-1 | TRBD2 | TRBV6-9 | TGTGCCAGCAGTTACTCTTCCCCGGGACTAGCCGACTACAATGAGCAGTTCTTC | CASSYSSPGLADYNEQFF
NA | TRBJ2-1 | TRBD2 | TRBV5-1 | TGCGCCAGCAGCTTGACGAAGACTAGCGGGAGGAATGAGCAGTTCTTC | CASSLTKTSGRNEQFF
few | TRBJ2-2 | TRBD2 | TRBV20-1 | TGCAGTGCTAGAGATATCGGGCGGGAGACTGCCGGGGAGCTGTTTTTT | CSARDIGRETAGELFF
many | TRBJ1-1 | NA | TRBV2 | TGTGCCAGCAGTTCTGGAGCCGGACGGAACGAAGCTTTCTTT | CASSSGAGRNEAFF
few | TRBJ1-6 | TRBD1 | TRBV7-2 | TGTGCCAGCAGCAGCTACCGGCCCGGGACAGGCTATAATTCACCCCTCCACTTT | CASSSYRPGTGYNSPLHF
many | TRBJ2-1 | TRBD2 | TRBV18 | TGTGCCAGCTCACCTGCTGGACTAGCGGGCTACAATGAGCAGTTCTTC | CASSPAGLAGYNEQFF
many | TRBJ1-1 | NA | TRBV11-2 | TGTGCCAGCAGCCATTCAGCGAACACTGAAGCTTTCTTT | CASSHSANTEAFF
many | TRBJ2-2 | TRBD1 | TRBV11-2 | TGTGCCAGCAGCTCACCAGGGGGCTCCATCACCGGGGAGCTGTTTTTT | CASSSPGGSITGELFF
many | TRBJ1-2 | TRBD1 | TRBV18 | TGTGCCAGCTCACCGACAGGGAACATTCCTGACAACTATGGCTACACCTTC | CASSPTGNIPDNYGYTF
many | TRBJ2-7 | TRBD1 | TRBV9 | TGTGCCAGCAGCCCCAGCCCTGGGGGACAGGGGCCCTACGAGCAGTACTTC | CASSPSPGGQGPYEQYF
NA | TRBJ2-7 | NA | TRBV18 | TGTGCCAGCTCACTTTCAGGAGGGTTTTTTTCGCAGTACTTC | CASSLSGGFFSQYF
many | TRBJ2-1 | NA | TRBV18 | TGTGCCAGCTCACCAGGGGATTCTCAGTTCTTC | CASSPGDSQFF